These 18 T cell receptor beta chains came from one sample sequenced in a study of PD-1 blockade in classical Hodgkin lymphoma. All trial patients relapsed after autologous stem cell transplantation. The table came from immunoSEQ multiplex PCR; TCRdb's copy has only in-frame clones and leaves some out. Of about 41,000 clones listed, around 83% are singletons. This sample comprised peripheral blood mononuclear cells (PBMCs), obtained before the second cycle of nivolumab. The receptor source for this set is a human donor with classical Hodgkin lymphoma.

The chain employs TRBV7-9 and TRBJ1-2; the D is unclear. Trimming took off 5 bases at V and 2 bases at J, with 15 bases between the two ends. Germline V gene sequence: CDR1 SEHNR, CDR2 FQNEAQ (reference sequence). This CDR3 region has 15 residues. CDR3 loop: CASSPTVAGNYGYTF. CDR3 nucleotides: TGTGCCAGCAGCCCTACAGTGGCGGGAAACTATGGCTACACCTTC. The full variable domain, completed using reference TRBV7-9 and TRBJ1-2, is DTGVSQNPRHKITKRGQNVTFRCDPISEHNRLYWYRQTLGQGPEFLTYFQNEAQLEKSRLLSDRFSAERPKGSFSTLEIQRTEQGDSAMYLCASSPTVAGNYGYTFGSGTRLTVV.

Written as DNA, the CDR3 is TGTGCCAGCAGTTTACTAGCGGAAATAAGCACAGATACGCAGTATTTT. It translates to CASSLLAEISTDTQYF. The chain recombines TRBV27 with TRBJ2-3, with 7 bases fitting TRBD2. Germline CDR1 is MNHEY and CDR2 is SMNVEV (reference sequence). With 2 bases clipped from V and 0 bases from J, the junction kept 5 bases outside the gene matches. The CDR3 length is 16 residues.

The chain joins TRBV1 to TRBJ1-1. TRBV1 is a pseudogene segment. The CDR3 is 14 residues long. The CDR3 sequence: CTSSQPGAGAEAFF. The CDR3 nucleotides are TGCACCAGCAGCCAACCGGGGGCGGGGGCTGAAGCTTTCTTT.

The rearrangement uses TRBV10-2 and TRBJ2-7; no clear D gene. Germline-derived CDR1 and CDR2 are WSHSY and SAAADI. The CDR3 contains 14 residues. V was shortened by 0 bases and J by 0 bases, with 6 bases between the two germline ends. The CDR3 sequence: CASSESGNSYEQYF. CDR3 DNA sequence: TGCGCCAGCAGTGAGTCTGGCAACTCCTACGAGCAGTACTTC.

The rearrangement joins TRBV5-4 to TRBJ2-3, with 8 bases fitting TRBD2. This CDR3 region has 15 residues. V was clipped by 0 bases and J by 6 bases; unmatched bases: 6. Germline values: CDR1 SGHNT, CDR2 YYREEE (reference sequence). The CDR3 sequence: CASSLGGLGLDTQYF. The CDR3 nucleotides read TGTGCCAGCAGCTTGGGGGGACTAGGGCTGGATACGCAGTATTTT.

This clone was recorded once. The genes are TRBV19 and TRBJ2-3; perhaps TRBD2 as D (6 bases). CDR3 length: 15 residues. The V and J ends lost 7 bases and 0 bases respectively, with 14 bases between them. Germline-derived CDR1 and CDR2 are LNHDA and SQIVND (reference sequence). Here the CDR3 reads CASTLLASSTDTQYF. The CDR3 DNA follows: TGTGCCAGTACCCTTCTAGCGAGCAGCACAGATACGCAGTATTTT.

This clone is judged medium-sized. Other DNA variants within this sample encode the same CDR3. The V call is TRBV7-9, the J call TRBJ1-1, with D hard to call. This CDR3 region has 13 residues. The ends were cut back, 0 bases at V and 0 bases at J, with 2 bases in the middle. CDR1 and CDR2 from the germline V gene are SEHNR and FQNEAQ (reference sequence). This chain's CDR3 is CASSLALNTEAFF. Written as DNA, the CDR3 is TGTGCCAGCAGCTTAGCCCTGAACACTGAAGCTTTCTTT.

The gene calls are TRBV11-2 and TRBJ2-3, with a tentative D call TRBD2 (6 bases). V lost 5 bases and J lost 8, with 8 bases in between. The CDR3 runs to 11 residues. The germline CDR1 and CDR2 sequences are SGHAT and FQNNGV. CDR3 sequence reads: CASSLGGTQYF. The CDR3 DNA is TGTGCCAGCAGCCTGGGAGGTACGCAGTATTTT.

V usage is TRBV28 and J usage is TRBJ2-7; TRBD2 matches at 12 bases. Germline CDR1 MDHEN, CDR2 SYDVKM. This CDR3 is 16 amino acids long. Trimming removed 2 bases from V and 3 bases from J; junction bases left unmatched: 5. The CDR3 here is CASSLLAGGGNYEQYF. The DNA of the CDR3 is TGTGCCAGCAGTTTACTAGCGGGAGGGGGAAACTACGAGCAGTACTTC.

This clone was recorded only once. The CDR3 sequence: CASSLGGGSPYNEQFF. CDR3 nucleotide sequence: TGTGCCAGCAGCTTAGGAGGCGGGAGTCCCTACAATGAGCAGTTCTTC. The chain employs TRBV11-2 and TRBJ2-1; TRBD2 matches at 7 bases. V gave up 1 base and J gave up 2 bases; unmatched junction bases: 5. The CDR3 runs to 16 residues. Germline loops: CDR1 SGHAT, CDR2 FQNNGV.

The chain is built from TRBV28 and TRBJ2-1; D ambiguous. The ends were cut back, 7 bases at V and 2 bases at J, with 9 bases in the middle. This CDR3 has 13 residues. Per germline, CDR1 MDHEN and CDR2 SYDVKM. DNA of the CDR3: TGTGCCAGCAAGCGACCCACCTACAATGAGCAGTTCTTC. This codes for CASKRPTYNEQFF. The complete variable domain, with remaining parts taken from reference TRBV28 and TRBJ2-1, reads DVKVTQSSRYLVKRTGEKVFLECVQDMDHENMFWYRQDPGLGLRLIYFSYDVKMKEKGDIPEGYSVSREKKERFSLILESASTNQTSMYLCASKRPTYNEQFFGPGTRLTVL.

This clone was counted a single time. The rearrangement links TRBV21-1 to TRBJ1-1. TRBV21-1 is classified as a pseudogene. This CDR3 comprises 14 residues. In DNA form, the CDR3 reads TGTGCCAGCAGCAAACGGGTACTGAACACTGAAGCTTTCTTT. It specifies CASSKRVLNTEAFF.

J is TRBJ1-2 and V is TRBV14, with 10 bases identical to TRBD1. The CDR3 runs to 18 residues. Unmatched junction bases numbered 9, after V lost 2 bases and J lost 0 bases. The germline V gene encodes CDR1 SGHDN and CDR2 FVKESK. The CDR3, as DNA: TGTGCCAGCAGCCAAATATGGGACAGGGGCCCCCCTAACTATGGCTACACCTTC. This gives the protein CASSQIWDRGPPNYGYTF.

The chain recombines TRBV7-9 with TRBJ1-4; no clear D gene. The CDR3 has 19 amino acids. Germline V gene sequence: CDR1 SEHNR, CDR2 FQNEAQ (reference sequence). The V and J ends lost 2 bases and 0 bases respectively, with 19 bases between them. The CDR3 loop is CASSLSRVFRTATNEKLFF. The CDR3 coding sequence is TGTGCCAGCAGCTTATCGAGGGTTTTTCGGACGGCAACTAATGAAAAACTGTTTTTT.

This clone was observed once. The rearrangement links TRBV5-4 to TRBJ2-1, with no clear D. The CDR3 is 12 residues long. CDR1 is SGHNT, CDR2 YYREEE, per germline (reference sequence). Deletions cut 2 bases from V and 5 bases from J, with 5 bases between. The CDR3 DNA is TGTGCCAGCAGCTTTAGGGACAATGAGCAGTTCTTC. This encodes CASSFRDNEQFF.

V is TRBV6-6 and J is TRBJ1-2; D gene unclear. Germline CDR1 is MNHNY and CDR2 is SVGAGI (reference sequence). V lost 7 bases and J lost 4, with 19 bases in between. The CDR3 runs 15 residues. The DNA of the CDR3 is TGTGCCAGCACCACCGGGAATGCGGGCGGCTATGGCTACACCTTC. This encodes CASTTGNAGGYGYTF.

V usage is TRBV6-4 and J usage is TRBJ2-7; a possible D gene is TRBD1 (6 bases). The V gene's germline CDR1 is MRHNA and CDR2 SNTAGT. The germline V and J ends were trimmed by 2 bases and 2 bases, with 16 bases remaining between them. There are 16 residues in the CDR3. DNA for the CDR3: TGTGCCAGCAGTGACGCCCGGGACACCAAGACCTACGAGCAGTACTTC. Its protein is CASSDARDTKTYEQYF.

This clone was counted once. The chain has TRBV9 and TRBJ2-1, with 8 bases identical to TRBD2. J gave up 4 bases and V 1 base, and 4 bases lay outside the gene matches. CDR3 size: 15 residues. Germline assignment: CDR1 SGDLS and CDR2 YYNGEE. The DNA for the CDR3 is TGTGCCAGCAGCGTATTTAGCGGGACATACAATGAGCAGTTCTTC. Encoded protein: CASSVFSGTYNEQFF.